This note documents a single T cell receptor (beta chain) sequence. Its antigen is unknown. The ends were cut back, 2 bases at V and 4 bases at J, with 13 bases in the middle. The CDR3 totals 15 residues. Germline V CDR1 and CDR2: LNHDA, SQIVND (reference sequence). This record comes from a study of T cell responses to AZD1222 COVID-19 vaccine. Study-wide points: Without day 14 samples, only post-peak T cell repertoires were studied. Unmutated variant regions are reportedly the target of nearly half of TCRs that are spike-specific. Increases in Spike-specific TCR breadth and depth were seen after two AZD1222 doses.

Clones were read by immunoSEQ multiplex PCR, and TCRdb kept only the in-frame ones, dropping some. The data show about 130,000 clones, with 70% to 90% seen just once and around 9.5% held by the top ten. This specimen consisted of peripheral blood, obtained 28 days after the second AZD1222 dose. This clonotype was sampled from an adult who received the AZD1222 COVID-19 vaccine. The chain recombines TRBV19 with TRBJ2-3; D is tentatively TRBD1 or TRBD2 (5 bases each). CDR3 in amino acids: CASSIKDGGSDTQYF. CDR3 nucleotide sequence: TGTGCCAGTAGTATAAAAGATGGGGGATCAGATACGCAGTATTTT.